The T cell receptor (beta chain) under discussion was sequenced for a study of cytomegalovirus exposure and HLA in healthy donors. CDR3 length: 14 residues. Germline trimming cut 5 bases from V and 4 bases from J; bases unmatched to any gene: 8. CDR1 and CDR2 (germline): SGHDT, YYEEEE. Primers included in the PCR were 60 Vbeta and 13 Jbeta primers. Only in-frame clones appear in the TCRdb table, and some are missing; sequencing was by immunoSEQ multiplex PCR. This listing includes about 37,000 clones. The records do not include a CMV serostatus for this donor. About this clone itself: Other DNA sequences in the sample encode the same CDR3.

The source of this sequence is a human donor in good health. Material for sequencing was PBMCs. J is TRBJ1-1 and V is TRBV5-6, with TRBD1 matching over 7 bases. The CDR3 region is CASSFLSGGTEAFF. In DNA form, the CDR3 reads TGTGCCAGCAGTTTCCTCTCAGGGGGCACTGAAGCTTTCTTT.